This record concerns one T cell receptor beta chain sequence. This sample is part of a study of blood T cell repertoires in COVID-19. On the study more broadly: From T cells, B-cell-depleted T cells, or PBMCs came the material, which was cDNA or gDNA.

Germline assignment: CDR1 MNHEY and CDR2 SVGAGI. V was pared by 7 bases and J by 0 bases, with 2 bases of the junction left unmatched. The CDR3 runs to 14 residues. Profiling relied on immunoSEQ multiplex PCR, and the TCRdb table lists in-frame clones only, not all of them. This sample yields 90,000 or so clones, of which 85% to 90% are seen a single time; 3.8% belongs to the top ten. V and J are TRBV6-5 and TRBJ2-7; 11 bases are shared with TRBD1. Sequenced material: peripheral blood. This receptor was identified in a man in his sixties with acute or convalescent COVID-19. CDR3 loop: CASTGQGGSYEQYF. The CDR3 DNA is TGTGCCAGCACGGGACAGGGGGGCTCCTACGAGCAGTACTTC.